A selection of T cell receptor beta chains follows, all from one sample in a study of T cell responses to AZD1222 COVID-19 vaccine. The repertoire was sequenced with immunoSEQ multiplex PCR; TCRdb's copy has only in-frame clones and lacks some. Of around 180,000 clones in the sample, about 94% are singletons; the top ten hold roughly 9.2%. Sequenced material: peripheral blood, taken on day 0 of AZD1222 vaccination. The receptors originated from an adult in good health. Each CDR3 is given with its conserved first and last residue.

CDR3	J	V	length
CASNFNQGGTEAFF	TRBJ1-1	TRBV7-3	14
CASTEVAGNQPQHF	TRBJ1-5	TRBV19	14
CASSSRLSLGQGNYGYTF	TRBJ1-2	TRBV28	18
CASSTLGTGKGGYTF	TRBJ1-2	TRBV6-5	15
CASSLVGRGLGANVLTF	TRBJ2-6	TRBV5-4	17
CSASTGGWGTQYF	TRBJ2-5	TRBV20-1	13
CASSLVAARNTGELFF	TRBJ2-2	TRBV11-2	16
CASIGRDTEAFF	TRBJ1-1	TRBV19	12
CASRATHSSYEQYF	TRBJ2-7	TRBV28	14
CASPCPPDLNQPQHF	TRBJ1-5	TRBV9	15
CASRKSGSRTNEQFF	TRBJ2-1	TRBV7-8	15
CASSQAATSGSHEQYF	TRBJ2-7	TRBV7-2	16
CASSPRMNIQYF	TRBJ2-4	TRBV28	12
CASSLGGDGYTF	TRBJ1-2	TRBV5-1	12
CASSYPGAGLAADTQYF	TRBJ2-3	TRBV7-9	17
CASSGIVSGKGTGELFF	TRBJ2-2	TRBV10-1	17
CASWGNSPLHF	TRBJ1-6	TRBV6-6	11
CASSLPVSNYGYTF	TRBJ1-2	TRBV28	14
CASILLAGGTYEQYF	TRBJ2-7	TRBV27	15
CASSLLAGTGELFF	TRBJ2-2	TRBV27	14
CASSQDAVSYEQYF	TRBJ2-7	TRBV3-1/TRBV3-2	14
CASSVPYYEQYF	TRBJ2-7	TRBV2	12
CSASELGGRTDTQYF	TRBJ2-3	TRBV20-1	15